Described below is a single T cell receptor beta chain sequence and its context. The entry originates in a study of beta chain features in type 1 diabetes. Looking at the study overall: All samples combined gave 107,917,701 sorted cells for examination.

The investigators reverse transcribed all of the isolated RNA, so they sequenced expressed TCRB transcripts. Some clones are missing from TCRdb's copy, which holds only in-frame ones; the method was immunoSEQ multiplex PCR. In the table there are 300,000 to 350,000 clones, around 8% of which are singletons. Sequencing used central memory CD4+ T cells from blood. The sequence was collected from a woman between 18 and 29 years old in good health.

CDR3 sequence: CSVAGLDVRTQYF. Here the CDR3 DNA reads TGCAGCGTCGCGGGACTCGACGTTAGGACCCAGTACTTC. The V gene is TRBV29-1, the J gene TRBJ2-5, with D perhaps matching TRBD2 (6 bases). The CDR3 has 13 amino acids. Germline V lookup: CDR1 SQVTM, CDR2 ANQGSEA. Trimming left V 6 bases short and J 7 bases short, with 18 bases between.